Each of the 8 T cell receptor beta chains below was sequenced from the same sample in a study of identical twins. TCRdb fed the 5' RACE reads into MiXCR, producing one record per CDR3 protein. The sample shows nearly 900,000 distinct CDR3 sequences, over 9% of them seen only once. These data are also associated with another study on yellow fever vaccine responses in identical twins.

Sequenced: PBMCs. The receptors here all came from a woman between 18 and 29 years old in good health.

The chain is built from TRBV6-2 or TRBV6-3 and TRBJ2-2; 7 nucleotides line up with TRBD1. CDR1 MNHEY and CDR2 SVGEGT come from the germline V gene. The V and J ends lost 2 bases and 0 bases, in that order; junction bases with no gene match: 6. The CDR3 contains 17 residues. The CDR3 DNA reads TGTGCCAGCAGTTACCACCGAACAGGGGCGAACACCGGGGAGCTGTTTTTT. It translates to CASSYHRTGANTGELFF.

J is TRBJ2-3 and V is TRBV10-3; D is ambiguous. V lost 7 bases and J lost 1, with 9 bases in between. Germline V lookup: CDR1 ENHRY, CDR2 SYGVKD. This CDR3 has 13 residues. The CDR3 protein is CAITFGGTDTQYF. The CDR3 coding sequence is TGTGCCATCACTTTTGGCGGCACAGATACGCAGTATTTT.

This clonotype was detected many times. V gene TRBV7-9 combines with J gene TRBJ1-1; D may be TRBD1 (5 bases). Germline assignment: CDR1 SEHNR and CDR2 FQNEAQ (reference sequence). Trimming left V 3 bases short and J 0 bases short, with 17 bases between. The CDR3 totals 17 residues. This chain's CDR3 is CASSFSRARLMNTEAFF. The CDR3 DNA follows: TGTGCCAGCAGCTTCTCCAGGGCCCGACTCATGAACACTGAAGCTTTCTTT.

In this sample, this clonotype turned up a few times. The chain recombines TRBV5-1 with TRBJ2-7; no clear D. The V gene lost 1 base and the J gene lost 1 base, with 12 bases spanning the gap. Germline V gene sequence: CDR1 SGHRS, CDR2 YFSETQ. The CDR3 loop spans 15 amino acids. CDR3 sequence: CASSLSSGWSYEQYF. The CDR3 bases are TGCGCCAGCAGCTTGAGTTCAGGATGGTCCTACGAGCAGTACTTC. The whole variable domain, filled in from reference TRBV5-1 and TRBJ2-7, reads KAGVTQTPRYLIKTRGQQVTLSCSPISGHRSVSWYQQTPGQGLQFLFEYFSETQRNKGNFPGRFSGRQFSNSRSEMNVSTLELGDSALYLCASSLSSGWSYEQYFGPGTRLTVT.

This clonotype has at least ten counts. This sequence joins TRBV5-1 and TRBJ1-1, with 10 bases matching TRBD1. The V gene's germline CDR1 is SGHRS and CDR2 YFSETQ. The CDR3 has 15 residues. V lost 0 bases and J lost 3; bases outside the gene matches: 2. This CDR3 is CASSLGTGGHTEAFF. CDR3 sequence (DNA): TGCGCCAGCAGCTTGGGGACAGGGGGACACACTGAAGCTTTCTTT.

This clonotype was seen only a few times. The genes are TRBV5-1 and TRBJ1-2; no clear D gene. The ends were cut back, 1 base at V and 6 bases at J, with 13 bases in the middle. Germline values: CDR1 SGHRS, CDR2 YFSETQ. The CDR3 contains 14 residues. This CDR3 is CASSLLVREDGYTF. The DNA of the CDR3 is TGCGCCAGCAGCTTGTTGGTCCGGGAGGATGGCTACACCTTC.

V is TRBV20-1 and J is TRBJ2-1; D may be TRBD1 or TRBD2 (5 bases each). This CDR3 is built from 15 residues. Germline V gene lookup returns CDR1 DFQATT and CDR2 SNEGSKA (reference sequence). V was trimmed by 3 bases and J by 7 bases, leaving 19 bases between them. The CDR3 DNA reads as TGCAGTGCTAGGGGACCCGGGTATCCGTATAATGAGCAGTTCTTC. This sequence encodes CSARGPGYPYNEQFF.

This clonotype has only a few counts. The chain is built from TRBV21-1 and TRBJ2-6. TRBV21-1 is designated a pseudogene. The CDR3 contains 15 residues. CDR3 region: CASSKLLWANNVLTF. DNA for the CDR3: TGTGCCAGCAGCAAACTTCTCTGGGCTAACAACGTCCTGACTTTC.